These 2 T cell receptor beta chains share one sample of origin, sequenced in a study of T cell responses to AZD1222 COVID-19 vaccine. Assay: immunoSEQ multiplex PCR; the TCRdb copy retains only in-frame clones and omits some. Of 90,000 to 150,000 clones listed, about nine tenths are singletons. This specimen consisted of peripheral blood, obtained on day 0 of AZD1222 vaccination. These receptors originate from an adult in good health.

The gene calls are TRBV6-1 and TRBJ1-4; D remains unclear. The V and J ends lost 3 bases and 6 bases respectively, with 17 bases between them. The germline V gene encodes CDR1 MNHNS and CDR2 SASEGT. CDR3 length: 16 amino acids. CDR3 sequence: CASSDALQSFYEKLFF. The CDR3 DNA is TGTGCCAGCAGTGATGCCCTTCAAAGTTTTTATGAAAAACTGTTTTTT.

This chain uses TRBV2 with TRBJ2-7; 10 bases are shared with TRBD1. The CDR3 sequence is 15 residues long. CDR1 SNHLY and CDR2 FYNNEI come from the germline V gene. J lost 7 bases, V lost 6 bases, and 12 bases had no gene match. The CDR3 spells CASRTRDRGPREQYF. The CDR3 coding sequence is TGTGCCAGCAGGACCCGGGACAGGGGCCCGAGAGAGCAGTACTTC.